This T cell receptor (beta chain) was captured by sequencing in a study of OX40 agonist ivuxolimab in advanced cancers. Study background: Allowance was made for prior anti-PD-1, anti-PD-L1 or anti-CTLA-4 therapy, and roughly 40% had some. A partial response was reached by three patients: one with hepatocellular carcinoma and two with cutaneous melanoma.

Peripheral blood came from all dose cohorts at three timepoints. Study-wide results and caveats: There was clonal expansion of CD4+ and CD8+ blood T cells by week 6 at 0.1 to 3.0 mg/kg.

About this clone itself: Its antigen is undetermined.

The table came from immunoSEQ multiplex PCR; TCRdb's copy has only in-frame clones and leaves some out. The table has some 20,000 clones, less than 90% seen once. The germline V gene encodes CDR1 SGHNT and CDR2 YYREEE (reference sequence). The CDR3 loop spans 16 amino acids. Germline trimming cut 2 bases from V and 6 bases from J; bases unmatched to any gene: 10. This chain connects TRBV5-4 to TRBJ2-7; 11 nucleotides line up with TRBD2. The sequenced sample was CD4+ or CD8+ T cells sorted from blood, obtained in a trial of the OX40 agonist ivuxolimab. The origin of this receptor is an adult with an advanced solid tumor such as melanoma, head and neck, liver or kidney cancer. In DNA form, the CDR3 reads TGTGCCAGCAGCTTCAGGCCGACTAGCGGGAAGAGCGAGCAGTACTTC. Translated, it gives CASSFRPTSGKSEQYF.